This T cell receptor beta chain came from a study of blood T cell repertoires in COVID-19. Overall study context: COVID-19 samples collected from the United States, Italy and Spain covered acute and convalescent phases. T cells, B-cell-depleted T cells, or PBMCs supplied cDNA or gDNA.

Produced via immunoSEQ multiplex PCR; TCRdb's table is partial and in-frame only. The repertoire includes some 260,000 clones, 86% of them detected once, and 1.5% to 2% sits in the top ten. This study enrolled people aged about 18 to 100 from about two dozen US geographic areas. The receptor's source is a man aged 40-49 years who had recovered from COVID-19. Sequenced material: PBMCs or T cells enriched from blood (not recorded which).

CDR3 nucleotide sequence: TGTGCCAGCAGCTTACAGCCGGAGGGTGGCTACACCTTC. This encodes CASSLQPEGGYTF. This chain joins TRBV7-3 and TRBJ1-2; no definite D call. Germline V gene lookup returns CDR1 SGHTA and CDR2 FQGTGA. The ends were cut back, 2 bases at V and 7 bases at J, with 11 bases in the middle. The CDR3 has 13 amino acids.